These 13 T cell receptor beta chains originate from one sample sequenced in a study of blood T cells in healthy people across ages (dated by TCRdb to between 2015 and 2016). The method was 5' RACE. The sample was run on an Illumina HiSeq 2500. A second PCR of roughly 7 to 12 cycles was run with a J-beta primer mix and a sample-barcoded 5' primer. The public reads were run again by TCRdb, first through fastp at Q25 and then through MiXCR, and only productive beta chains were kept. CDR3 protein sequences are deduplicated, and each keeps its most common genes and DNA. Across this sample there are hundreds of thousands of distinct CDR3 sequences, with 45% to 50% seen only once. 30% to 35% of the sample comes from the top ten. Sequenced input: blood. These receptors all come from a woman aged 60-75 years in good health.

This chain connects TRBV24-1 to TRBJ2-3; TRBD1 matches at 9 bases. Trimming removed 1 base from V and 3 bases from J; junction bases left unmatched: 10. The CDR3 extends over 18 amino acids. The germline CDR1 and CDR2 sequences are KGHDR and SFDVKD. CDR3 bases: TGTGCCACCAGTGATTTCAACTCCGGACAGGGGAGGACAGATACGCAGTATTTT. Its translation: CATSDFNSGQGRTDTQYF.

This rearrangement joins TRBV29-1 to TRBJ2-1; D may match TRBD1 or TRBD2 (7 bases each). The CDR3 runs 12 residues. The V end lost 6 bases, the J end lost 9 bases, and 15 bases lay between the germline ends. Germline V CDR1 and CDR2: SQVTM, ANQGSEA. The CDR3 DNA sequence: TGCAGCGTCAGACAGGGAGGGGGTGAGCAGTTCTTC. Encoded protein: CSVRQGGGEQFF.

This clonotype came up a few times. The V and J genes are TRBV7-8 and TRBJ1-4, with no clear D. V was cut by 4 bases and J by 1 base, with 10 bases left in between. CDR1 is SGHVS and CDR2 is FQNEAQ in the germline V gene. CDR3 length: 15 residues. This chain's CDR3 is CASSSGPLTNEKLFF. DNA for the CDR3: TGTGCCAGCAGCTCCGGACCTCTAACTAATGAAAAACTGTTTTTT. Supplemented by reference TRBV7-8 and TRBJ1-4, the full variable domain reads GAGVSQSPRYKVAKRGQDVALRCDPISGHVSLFWYQQALGQGPEFLTYFQNEAQLDKSGLPSDRFFAERPEGSVSTLKIQRTQQEDSAVYLCASSSGPLTNEKLFFGSGTQLSVL.

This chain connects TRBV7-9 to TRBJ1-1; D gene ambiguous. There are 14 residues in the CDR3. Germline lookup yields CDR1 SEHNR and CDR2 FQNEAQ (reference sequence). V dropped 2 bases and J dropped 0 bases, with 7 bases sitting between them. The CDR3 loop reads CASSLYRLNTEAFF. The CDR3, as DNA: TGTGCCAGCAGCTTATACAGACTGAACACTGAAGCTTTCTTT.

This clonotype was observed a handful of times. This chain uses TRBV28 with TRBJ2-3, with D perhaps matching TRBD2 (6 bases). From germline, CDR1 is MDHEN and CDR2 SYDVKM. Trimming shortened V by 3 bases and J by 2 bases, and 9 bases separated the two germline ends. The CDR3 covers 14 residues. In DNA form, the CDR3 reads TGTGCCAGCAGTTTTGGCGGGGTCACAGATACGCAGTATTTT. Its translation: CASSFGGVTDTQYF.

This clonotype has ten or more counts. CDR3 loop: CASSPGLAGLQYF. The CDR3 DNA is TGTGCCAGCAGCCCTGGACTAGCGGGACTGCAGTACTTC. The V gene is TRBV7-3, the J gene TRBJ2-7; TRBD2 agrees at 12 bases. The CDR3 length is 13 residues. From germline, CDR1 is SGHTA and CDR2 FQGTGA. After removal of 5 bases from V and 9 bases from J, the junction contained 5 bases not matched to a gene.

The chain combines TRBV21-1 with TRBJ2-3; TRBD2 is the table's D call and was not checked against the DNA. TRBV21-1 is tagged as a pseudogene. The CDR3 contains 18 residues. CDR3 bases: TGTGCCAGCAGCAAAGTGACCAGAGCCCTCATGGGTACAGATACGCAGTATTTT. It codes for CASSKVTRALMGTDTQYF.

The CDR3 nucleotides read TGTGCCAGCAGTTTAGCGGGACGGGGCTATGGCTACACCTTC. Translated, it gives CASSLAGRGYGYTF. The genes are TRBV12-3 or TRBV12-4 and TRBJ1-2, with D tentatively TRBD1 (5 bases). The V gene lost 0 bases and the J gene lost 4 bases, with 9 bases spanning the gap. The CDR3 runs 14 residues.

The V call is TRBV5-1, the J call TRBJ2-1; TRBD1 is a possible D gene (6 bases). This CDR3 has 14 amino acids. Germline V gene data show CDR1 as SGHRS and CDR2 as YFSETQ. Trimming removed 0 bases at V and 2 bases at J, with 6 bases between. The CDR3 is CASSLDRAYNEQFF. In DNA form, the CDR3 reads TGCGCCAGCAGCTTGGACAGGGCCTACAATGAGCAGTTCTTC.

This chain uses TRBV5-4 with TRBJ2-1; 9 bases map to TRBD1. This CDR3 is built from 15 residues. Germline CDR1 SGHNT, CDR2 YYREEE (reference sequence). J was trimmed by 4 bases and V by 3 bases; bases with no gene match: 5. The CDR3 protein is CASSSRQGGYNEQFF. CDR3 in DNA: TGTGCCAGCAGCTCCCGACAGGGGGGTTACAATGAGCAGTTCTTC.

The CDR3 is CASSIGPRMIDSKNIQYF. In DNA, the CDR3 is TGTGCCAGTAGTATCGGTCCGAGGATGATAGACAGTAAAAACATTCAGTACTTC. The rearrangement links TRBV19 to TRBJ2-4, with D possibly being TRBD1 (5 bases). Germline assignment: CDR1 LNHDA and CDR2 SQIVND (reference sequence). Trimming removed 3 bases from V and 4 bases from J, with 22 bases in between. The CDR3 is made up of 18 amino acids.

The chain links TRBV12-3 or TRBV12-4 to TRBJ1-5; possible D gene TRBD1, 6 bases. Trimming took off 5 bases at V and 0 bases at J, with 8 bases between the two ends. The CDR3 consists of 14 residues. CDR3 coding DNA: TGTGCCAGCAGTCGGACAGCTAGCAATCAGCCCCAGCATTTT. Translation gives CASSRTASNQPQHF.

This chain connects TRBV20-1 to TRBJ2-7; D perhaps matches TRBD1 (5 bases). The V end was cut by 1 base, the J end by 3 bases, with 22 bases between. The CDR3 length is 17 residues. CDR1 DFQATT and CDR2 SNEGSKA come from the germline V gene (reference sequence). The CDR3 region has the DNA TGCAGTGCTAGAGGCCTGGTTGCATCCCAGGGTTACTACGAGCAGTACTTC. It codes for CSARGLVASQGYYEQYF.